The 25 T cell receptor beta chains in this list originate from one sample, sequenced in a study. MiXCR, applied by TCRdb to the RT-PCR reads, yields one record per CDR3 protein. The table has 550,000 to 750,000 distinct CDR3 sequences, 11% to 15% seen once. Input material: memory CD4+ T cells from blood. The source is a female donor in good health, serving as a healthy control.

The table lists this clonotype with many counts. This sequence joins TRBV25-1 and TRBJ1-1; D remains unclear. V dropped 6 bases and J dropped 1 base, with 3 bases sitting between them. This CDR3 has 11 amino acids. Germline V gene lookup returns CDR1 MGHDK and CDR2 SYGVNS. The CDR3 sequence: CASSRNTEAFF. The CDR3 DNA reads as TGTGCCAGCAGCCGGAACACTGAAGCTTTCTTT.

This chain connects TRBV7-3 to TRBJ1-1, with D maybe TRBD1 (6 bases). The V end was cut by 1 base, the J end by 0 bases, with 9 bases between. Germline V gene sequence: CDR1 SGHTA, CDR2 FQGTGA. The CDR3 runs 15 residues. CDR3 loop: CASSLKGDMNTEAFF. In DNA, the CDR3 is TGTGCCAGCAGCTTAAAGGGGGACATGAACACTGAAGCTTTCTTT. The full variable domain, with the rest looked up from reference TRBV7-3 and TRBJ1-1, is GAGVSQTPSNKVTEKGKYVELRCDPISGHTALYWYRQSLGQGPEFLIYFQGTGAADDSGLPNDRFFAVRPEGSVSTLKIQRTERGDSAVYLCASSLKGDMNTEAFFGQGTRLTVV.

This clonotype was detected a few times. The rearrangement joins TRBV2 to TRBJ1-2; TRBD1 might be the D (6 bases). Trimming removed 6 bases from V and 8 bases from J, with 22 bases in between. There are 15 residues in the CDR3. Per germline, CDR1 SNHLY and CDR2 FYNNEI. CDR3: CASSYRQGSVGGYTF. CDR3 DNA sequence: TGTGCCAGCAGCTACAGGCAGGGGTCAGTTGGGGGCTACACCTTC. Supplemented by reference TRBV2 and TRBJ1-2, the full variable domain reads EPEVTQTPSHQVTQMGQEVILRCVPISNHLYFYWYRQILGQKVEFLVSFYNNEISEKSEIFDDQFSVERPDGSNFTLKIRSTKLEDSAMYFCASSYRQGSVGGYTFGSGTRLTVV.

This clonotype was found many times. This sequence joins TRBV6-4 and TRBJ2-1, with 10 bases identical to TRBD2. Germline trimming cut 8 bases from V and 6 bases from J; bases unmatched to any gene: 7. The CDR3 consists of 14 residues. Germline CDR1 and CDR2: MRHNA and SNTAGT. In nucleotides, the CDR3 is TGTGCCAGCCCTTCTAGCGGGGGTACCAATGAGCAGTTCTTC. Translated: CASPSSGGTNEQFF.

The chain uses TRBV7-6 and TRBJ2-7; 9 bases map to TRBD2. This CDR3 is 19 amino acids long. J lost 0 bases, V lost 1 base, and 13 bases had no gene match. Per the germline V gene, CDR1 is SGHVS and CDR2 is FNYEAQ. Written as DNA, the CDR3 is TGTGCCAGCAGCTTAGGATCTGGCGCGGGGGGGACTAGCTCCTACGAGCAGTACTTC. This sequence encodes CASSLGSGAGGTSSYEQYF.

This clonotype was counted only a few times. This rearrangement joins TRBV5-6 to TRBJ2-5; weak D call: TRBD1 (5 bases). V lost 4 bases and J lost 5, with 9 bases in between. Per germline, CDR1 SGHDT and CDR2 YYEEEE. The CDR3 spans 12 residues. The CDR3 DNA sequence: TGTGCCAGCAGCCAGACAGTGGAGACCCAGTACTTC. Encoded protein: CASSQTVETQYF.

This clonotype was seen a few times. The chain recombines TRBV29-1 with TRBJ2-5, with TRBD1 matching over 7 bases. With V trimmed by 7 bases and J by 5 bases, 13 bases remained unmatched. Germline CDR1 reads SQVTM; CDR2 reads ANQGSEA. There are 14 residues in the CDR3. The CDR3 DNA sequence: TGCAGCGGCGGTCGGGCAGGGGGTGGGGAGACCCAGTACTTC. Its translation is CSGGRAGGGETQYF.

The CDR3 region is CASNRDRAPGAFF. Written as DNA, the CDR3 is TGTGCCAGCAACCGGGACAGGGCCCCGGGAGCTTTCTTT. The rearrangement links TRBV6-5 to TRBJ1-1; 9 bases are shared with TRBD1. This CDR3 region has 13 residues. V lost 7 bases and J lost 10; bases outside the gene matches: 10. Germline CDR1 and CDR2: MNHEY and SVGAGI.

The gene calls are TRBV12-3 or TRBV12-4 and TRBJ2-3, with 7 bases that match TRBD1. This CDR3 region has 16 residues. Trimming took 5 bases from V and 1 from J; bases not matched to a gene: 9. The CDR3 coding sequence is TGTGCCAGCAGTAAGACAGGGTCTTTTGGCACAGATACGCAGTATTTT. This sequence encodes CASSKTGSFGTDTQYF.

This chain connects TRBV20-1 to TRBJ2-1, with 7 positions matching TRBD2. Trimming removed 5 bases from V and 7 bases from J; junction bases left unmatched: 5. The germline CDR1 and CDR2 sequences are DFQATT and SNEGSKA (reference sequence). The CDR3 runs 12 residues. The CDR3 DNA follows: TGCAGTGCTCCCCCGGGGGGAAATGAGCAGTTCTTC. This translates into CSAPPGGNEQFF.

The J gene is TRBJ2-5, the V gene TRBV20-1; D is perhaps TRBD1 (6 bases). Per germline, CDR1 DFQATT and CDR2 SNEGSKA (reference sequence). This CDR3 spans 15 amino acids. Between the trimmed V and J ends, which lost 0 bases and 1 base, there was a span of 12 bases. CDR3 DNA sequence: TGCAGTGCTAGAGAGCCAACAGGGCCCCAAGAGACCCAGTACTTC. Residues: CSAREPTGPQETQYF.

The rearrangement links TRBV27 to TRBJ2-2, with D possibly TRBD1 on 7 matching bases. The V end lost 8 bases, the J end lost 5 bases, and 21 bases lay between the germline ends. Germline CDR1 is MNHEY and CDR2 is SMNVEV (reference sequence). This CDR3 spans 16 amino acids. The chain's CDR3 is CASRGPGQIGTGELFF. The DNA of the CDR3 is TGTGCCAGCCGGGGGCCGGGACAGATAGGGACCGGGGAGCTGTTTTTT.

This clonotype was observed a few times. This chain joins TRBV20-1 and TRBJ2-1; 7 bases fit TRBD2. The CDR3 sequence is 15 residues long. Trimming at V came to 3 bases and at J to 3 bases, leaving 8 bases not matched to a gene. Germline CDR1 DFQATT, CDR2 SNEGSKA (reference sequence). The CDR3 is CSARGVLAVYNEQFF. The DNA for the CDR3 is TGCAGTGCTAGGGGGGTGCTAGCGGTCTACAATGAGCAGTTCTTC.

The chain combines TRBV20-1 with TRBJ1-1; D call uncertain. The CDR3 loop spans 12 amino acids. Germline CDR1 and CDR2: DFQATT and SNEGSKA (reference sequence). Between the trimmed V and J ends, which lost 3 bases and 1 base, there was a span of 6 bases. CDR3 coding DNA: TGCAGTGCTAGCTCGACGAACACTGAAGCTTTCTTT. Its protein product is CSASSTNTEAFF.

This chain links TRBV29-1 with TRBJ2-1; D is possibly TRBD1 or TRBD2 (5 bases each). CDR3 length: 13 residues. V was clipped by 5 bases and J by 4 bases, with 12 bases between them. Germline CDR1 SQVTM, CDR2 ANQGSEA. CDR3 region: CSVLKGSYNEQFF. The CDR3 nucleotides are TGCAGCGTTTTAAAGGGGAGTTACAATGAGCAGTTCTTC.

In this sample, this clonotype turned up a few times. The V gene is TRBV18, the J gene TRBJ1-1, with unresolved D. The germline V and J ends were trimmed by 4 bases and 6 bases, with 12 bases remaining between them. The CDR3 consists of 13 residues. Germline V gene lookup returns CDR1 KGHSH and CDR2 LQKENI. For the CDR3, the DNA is TGTGCCAGCTCACGTACCGATGGTGCTGAAGCTTTCTTT. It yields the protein CASSRTDGAEAFF.

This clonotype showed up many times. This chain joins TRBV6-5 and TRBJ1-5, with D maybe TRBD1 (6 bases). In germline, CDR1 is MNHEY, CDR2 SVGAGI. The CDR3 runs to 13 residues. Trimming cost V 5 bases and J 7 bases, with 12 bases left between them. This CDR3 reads CASSGQQGQPQHF. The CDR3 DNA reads TGTGCCAGCAGTGGACAACAGGGACAGCCCCAGCATTTT.

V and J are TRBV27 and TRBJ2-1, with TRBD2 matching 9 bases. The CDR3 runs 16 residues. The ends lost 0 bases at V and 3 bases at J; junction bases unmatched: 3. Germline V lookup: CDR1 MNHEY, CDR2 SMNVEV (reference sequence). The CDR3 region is CASSLSPTSGYNEQFF. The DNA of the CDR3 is TGTGCCAGCAGTTTATCCCCGACTAGCGGCTACAATGAGCAGTTCTTC.

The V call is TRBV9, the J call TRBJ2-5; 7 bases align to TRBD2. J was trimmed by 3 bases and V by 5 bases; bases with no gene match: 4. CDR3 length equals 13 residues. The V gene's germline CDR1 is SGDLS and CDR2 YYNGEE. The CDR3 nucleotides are TGTGCCAGCAGAGCGCTAGCGGAAGAGACCCAGTACTTC. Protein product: CASRALAEETQYF.

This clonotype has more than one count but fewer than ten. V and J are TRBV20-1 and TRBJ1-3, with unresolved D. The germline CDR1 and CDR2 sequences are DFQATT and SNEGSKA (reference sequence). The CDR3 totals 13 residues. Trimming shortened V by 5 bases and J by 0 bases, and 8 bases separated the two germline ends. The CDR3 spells CSAYKSSGNTIYF. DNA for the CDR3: TGCAGTGCTTACAAGAGCTCTGGAAACACCATATATTTT.

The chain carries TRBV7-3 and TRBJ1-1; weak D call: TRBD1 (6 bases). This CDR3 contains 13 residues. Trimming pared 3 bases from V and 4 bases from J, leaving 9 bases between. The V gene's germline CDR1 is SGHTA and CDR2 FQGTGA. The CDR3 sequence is CASSFGTSTEAFF. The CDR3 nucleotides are TGTGCCAGCAGCTTCGGGACATCCACTGAAGCTTTCTTT.

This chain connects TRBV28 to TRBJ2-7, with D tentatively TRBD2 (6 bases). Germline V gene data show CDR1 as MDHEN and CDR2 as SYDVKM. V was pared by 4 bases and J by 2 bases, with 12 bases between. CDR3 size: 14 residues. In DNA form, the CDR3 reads TGTGCCAGCAGTTCCGGGACTGTTCCCTACGAGCAGTACTTC. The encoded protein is CASSSGTVPYEQYF.

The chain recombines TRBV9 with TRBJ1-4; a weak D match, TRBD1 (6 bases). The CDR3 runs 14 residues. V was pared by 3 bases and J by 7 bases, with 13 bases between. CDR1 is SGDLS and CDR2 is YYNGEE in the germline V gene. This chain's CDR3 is CASSALGGGEKLFF. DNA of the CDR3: TGTGCCAGCAGCGCCCTAGGGGGAGGTGAAAAACTGTTTTTT.

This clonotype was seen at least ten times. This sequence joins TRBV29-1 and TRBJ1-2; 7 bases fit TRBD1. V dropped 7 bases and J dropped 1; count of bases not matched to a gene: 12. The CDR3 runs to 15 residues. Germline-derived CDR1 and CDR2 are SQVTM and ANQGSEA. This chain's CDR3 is CSALQGVGFNYGYTF. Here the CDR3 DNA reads TGCAGCGCCCTTCAGGGGGTCGGATTTAACTATGGCTACACCTTC.

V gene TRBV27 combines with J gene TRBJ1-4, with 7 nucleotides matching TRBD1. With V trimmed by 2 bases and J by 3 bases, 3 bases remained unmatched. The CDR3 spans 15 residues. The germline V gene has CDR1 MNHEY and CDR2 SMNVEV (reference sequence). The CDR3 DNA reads TGTGCCAGCAGTTTAGGCGGACAGGCTAATGAAAAACTGTTTTTT. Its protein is CASSLGGQANEKLFF.